The present TCR beta chain was sequenced within a study of shared clonotypes between healthy human individuals. About this clone itself: The sample has other DNA sequences that encode this CDR3 too.

Generated by immunoSEQ multiplex PCR, the TCRdb table keeps only in-frame clones and is missing some. In the table there are under 650,000 clones, about 95% of which are singletons. CDR3 length: 14 amino acids. CDR1 is MDHEN and CDR2 is SYDVKM in the germline V gene. V lost 6 bases to trimming and J lost 2 bases; unmatched junction nucleotides: 3. The receptor comes from a woman under 40 in good health. The specimen sequenced was naive CD4+ T cells sorted from blood. Subset in this sample: CD45RA+ positively selected. This chain connects TRBV28 to TRBJ2-7; 11 positions agree with TRBD1. This CDR3 reads CASRPGQGAYEQYF. CDR3 nucleotide sequence: TGTGCCAGCAGACCGGGACAGGGGGCCTACGAGCAGTACTTC. Variable domain in full (rest from reference TRBV28 and TRBJ2-7): DVKVTQSSRYLVKRTGEKVFLECVQDMDHENMFWYRQDPGLGLRLIYFSYDVKMKEKGDIPEGYSVSREKKERFSLILESASTNQTSMYLCASRPGQGAYEQYFGPGTRLTVT.